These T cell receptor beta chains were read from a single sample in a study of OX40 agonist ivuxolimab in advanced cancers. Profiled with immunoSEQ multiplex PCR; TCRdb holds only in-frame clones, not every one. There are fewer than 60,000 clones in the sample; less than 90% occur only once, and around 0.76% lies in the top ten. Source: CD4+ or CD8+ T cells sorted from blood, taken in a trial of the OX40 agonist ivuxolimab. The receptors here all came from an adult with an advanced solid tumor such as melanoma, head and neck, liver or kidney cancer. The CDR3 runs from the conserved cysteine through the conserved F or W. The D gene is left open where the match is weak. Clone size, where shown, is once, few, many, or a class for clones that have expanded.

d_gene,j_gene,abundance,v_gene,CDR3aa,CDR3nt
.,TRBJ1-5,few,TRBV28,CASRGWGLTQPQHF,TGTGCCAGCAGGGGGTGGGGGTTAACTCAGCCCCAGCATTTT
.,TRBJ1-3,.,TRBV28,CASSWGLLGNTIYF,TGTGCCAGCAGTTGGGGGCTCCTCGGAAACACCATATATTTT
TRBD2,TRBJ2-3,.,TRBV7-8,CASSPGLAGGPADTQYF,TGTGCCAGCAGCCCTGGACTAGCGGGAGGGCCGGCAGATACGCAGTATTTT
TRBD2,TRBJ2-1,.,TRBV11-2,CATTLADSYNEQFF,TGTGCCACCACCCTAGCGGACTCCTACAATGAGCAGTTCTTC
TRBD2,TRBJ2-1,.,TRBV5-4,CASSRTSDSYNEQFF,TGTGCCAGCAGTCGAACTAGCGATTCCTACAATGAGCAGTTCTTC
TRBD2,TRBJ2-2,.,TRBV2,CASSEGGAARKLFF,TGTGCCAGCAGTGAGGGAGGGGCGGCTAGAAAGCTGTTTTTT
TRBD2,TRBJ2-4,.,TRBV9,CASSVGSWEGTRAKNIQYF,TGTGCCAGCAGCGTAGGCTCTTGGGAGGGGACTCGGGCCAAAAACATTCAGTACTTC
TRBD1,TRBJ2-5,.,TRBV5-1,CASSSPGTAQETQYF,TGCGCCAGCAGCTCCCCCGGGACAGCCCAAGAGACCCAGTACTTC
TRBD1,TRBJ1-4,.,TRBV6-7,CASSSTPDRGRFEKLFF,TGTGCCAGCAGTTCAACACCTGACAGGGGGCGTTTTGAAAAACTGTTTTTT
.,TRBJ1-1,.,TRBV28,CASSIRQLNTEAFF,TGTGCCAGCAGTATCCGACAGTTGAACACTGAAGCTTTCTTT
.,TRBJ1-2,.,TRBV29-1,CSVVDGNYGYTF,TGCAGCGTTGTGGACGGGAACTATGGCTACACCTTC
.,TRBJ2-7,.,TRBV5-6,CASSLRTRASYEQYF,TGTGCCAGCAGCTTGAGGACACGGGCCTCCTACGAGCAGTACTTC
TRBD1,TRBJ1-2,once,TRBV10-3,CAISDRGQSYGYTF,TGTGCCATCAGCGACAGGGGGCAGAGCTATGGCTACACCTTC
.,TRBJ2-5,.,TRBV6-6,CASSYSRETQYF,TGTGCCAGCAGTTACTCCCGGGAGACCCAGTACTTC
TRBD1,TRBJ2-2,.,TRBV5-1,CASSDRGGELFF,TGCGCCAGCAGCGACAGGGGCGGGGAGCTGTTTTTT
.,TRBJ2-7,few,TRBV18,CASSPRDESEAEQYF,TGTGCCAGCTCACCGAGGGATGAGAGCGAGGCCGAGCAGTACTTC
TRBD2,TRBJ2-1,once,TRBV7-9,CASSPSTSGDHNEQFF,TGTGCCAGCAGCCCATCGACTAGCGGGGATCACAATGAGCAGTTCTTC
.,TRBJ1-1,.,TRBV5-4,CASSFSLNTEAFF,TGTGCCAGCAGCTTTTCCCTGAACACTGAAGCTTTCTTT
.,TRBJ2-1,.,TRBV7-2,CASSLLAHEQFF,TGTGCCAGCAGCCTCTTGGCCCATGAGCAGTTCTTC
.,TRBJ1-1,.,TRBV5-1,CASSFGDNTEAFF,TGCGCCAGCAGCTTTGGAGATAACACTGAAGCTTTCTTT
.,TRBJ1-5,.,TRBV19,CASLDRASTGWQPQHF,TGTGCCAGTTTGGATAGGGCCTCGACGGGATGGCAGCCCCAGCATTTT
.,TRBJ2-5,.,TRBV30,CAWSVRGAETQYF,TGTGCCTGGAGTGTCCGGGGGGCGGAGACCCAGTACTTC
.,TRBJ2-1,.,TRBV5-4,CASSLVSNEQFF,TGTGCCAGCAGCTTGGTCTCCAATGAGCAGTTCTTC
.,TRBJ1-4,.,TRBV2,CASSYREATNEKLFF,TGTGCCAGCAGTTACAGGGAAGCAACTAATGAAAAACTGTTTTTT
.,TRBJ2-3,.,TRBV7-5,CARSLGGGGSRLADYLTDTQYF,TGTGCCAGAAGCTTAGGGGGCGGGGGCAGTAGACTAGCGGATTACCTCACAGATACGCAGTATTTT
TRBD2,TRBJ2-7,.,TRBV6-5,CASSYGTSGRAYEQYF,TGTGCCAGCAGTTACGGGACTAGCGGGAGGGCCTACGAGCAGTACTTC
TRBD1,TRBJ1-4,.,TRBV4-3,CASSHGQGWGTTNEKLFF,TGCGCCAGCAGCCATGGACAGGGGTGGGGGACAACTAATGAAAAACTGTTTTTT
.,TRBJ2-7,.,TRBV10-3,CAISELRGEQYF,TGTGCCATCAGTGAACTACGGGGTGAGCAGTACTTC
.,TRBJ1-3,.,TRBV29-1,CSVGSHSGNTIYF,TGCAGCGTTGGCAGTCACTCTGGAAACACCATATATTTT
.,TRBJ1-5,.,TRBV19,CASSDWRVDQPQHF,TGTGCCAGTAGCGACTGGCGGGTTGATCAGCCCCAGCATTTT
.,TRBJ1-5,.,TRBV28,CASSKRSRPQHF,TGTGCCAGCAGTAAAAGGTCGAGGCCCCAGCATTTT
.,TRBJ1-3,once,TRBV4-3,CASSQDLGIGNTIYF,TGCGCCAGCAGCCAAGATCTGGGAATTGGAAACACCATATATTTT
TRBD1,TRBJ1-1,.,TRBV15,CATSWETGENTEAFF,TGTGCCACCTCGTGGGAGACAGGGGAAAACACTGAAGCTTTCTTT
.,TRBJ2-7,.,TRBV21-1,CASSIPRAGLCYEQYF,TGTGCCAGCAGCATCCCGAGAGCGGGGCTATGCTACGAGCAGTACTTC
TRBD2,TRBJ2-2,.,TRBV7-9,CASSLGLAGTGELFF,TGTGCCAGCAGCTTGGGACTAGCTGGGACCGGGGAGCTGTTTTTT
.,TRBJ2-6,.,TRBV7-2,CASRSNSGANVLTF,TGTGCCAGCAGAAGTAACTCTGGGGCCAACGTCCTGACTTTC
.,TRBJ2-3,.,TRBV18,CASSPPQGDTQYF,TGTGCCAGCTCACCACCCCAGGGCGATACGCAGTATTTT
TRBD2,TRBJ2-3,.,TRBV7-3,CASSPQTSGYDTQYF,TGTGCCAGCAGCCCCCAGACTAGCGGGTACGATACGCAGTATTTT
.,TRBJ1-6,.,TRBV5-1,CASRRQENSPLHF,TGCGCCAGCCGCCGACAGGAGAATTCACCCCTCCACTTT
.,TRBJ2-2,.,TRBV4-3,CASSQELGARAGELFF,TGCGCCAGCAGCCAAGAATTGGGAGCCAGAGCCGGGGAGCTGTTTTTT
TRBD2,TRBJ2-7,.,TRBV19,CASSLRLAGSISYEQYF,TGTGCCAGTAGTTTACGACTAGCGGGTTCCATCTCCTACGAGCAGTACTTC
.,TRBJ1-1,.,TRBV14,CASSQDGGGAFF,TGTGCCAGCAGCCAAGATGGGGGTGGAGCTTTCTTT
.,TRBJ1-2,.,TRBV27,CASSYNPRTAKDYGYTF,TGTGCCAGCAGTTACAACCCCAGGACAGCGAAGGACTATGGCTACACCTTC
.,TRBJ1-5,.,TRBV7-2,CASSEDRNQPQHF,TGTGCCAGCAGCGAGGACAGAAATCAGCCCCAGCATTTT
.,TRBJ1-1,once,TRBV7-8,CASSLLWGSEAFF,TGTGCCAGCAGCTTATTATGGGGCTCTGAAGCTTTCTTT
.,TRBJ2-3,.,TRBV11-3,CASSLGATADTQYF,TGTGCCAGCAGCTTAGGGGCGACGGCAGATACGCAGTATTTT
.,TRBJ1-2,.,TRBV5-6,CASSLHTTMGGYTF,TGTGCCAGCAGCTTACACACTACTATGGGTGGCTACACCTTC
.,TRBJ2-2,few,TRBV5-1,CASSLQSTGELFF,TGCGCCAGCAGCTTGCAGAGCACCGGGGAGCTGTTTTTT
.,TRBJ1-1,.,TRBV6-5,CASIPARAGVTEAFF,TGTGCCAGCATCCCCGCTAGGGCGGGGGTCACTGAAGCTTTCTTT
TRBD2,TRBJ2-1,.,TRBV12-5,CASGLAILAGVPYNEQFF,TGTGCTAGTGGTTTGGCTATCTTAGCGGGAGTACCCTACAATGAGCAGTTCTTC
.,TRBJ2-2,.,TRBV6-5,CASRPGSYTGELFF,TGTGCCAGCAGGCCGGGATCTTACACCGGGGAGCTGTTTTTT
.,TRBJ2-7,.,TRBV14,CASSPYRGTHIYEQYF,TGTGCCAGCAGCCCTTACCGCGGGACCCATATCTACGAGCAGTACTTC
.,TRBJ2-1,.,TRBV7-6,CASSLETTRVNEQFF,TGTGCCAGCAGCTTAGAGACAACTAGGGTCAATGAGCAGTTCTTC
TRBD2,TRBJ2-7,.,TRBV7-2,CASSLNTGLAGAYSYEQYF,TGTGCCAGCAGCCTGAATACGGGACTAGCGGGAGCATACTCCTACGAGCAGTACTTC
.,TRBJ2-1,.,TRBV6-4,CPTPPYNEQFF,TGTCCAACCCCCCCCTACAATGAGCAGTTCTTC
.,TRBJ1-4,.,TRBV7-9,CASSPINGRGEKLFF,TGTGCCAGCAGCCCTATTAATGGACGGGGTGAAAAACTGTTTTTT
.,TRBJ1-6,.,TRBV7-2,CASSLGSWRDNSPLHF,TGTGCCAGCAGCTTAGGTTCGTGGAGGGATAATTCACCCCTCCACTTT
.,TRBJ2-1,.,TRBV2,CASSTSGSSYNEQFF,TGTGCCAGCAGTACCTCGGGGAGCTCCTACAATGAGCAGTTCTTC
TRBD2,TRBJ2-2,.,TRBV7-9,CASGGGRSANTGELFF,TGTGCCAGCGGGGGAGGGCGGTCCGCGAACACCGGGGAGCTGTTTTTT
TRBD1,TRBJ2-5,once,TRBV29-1,CSTRTGGETQYF,TGCAGCACCCGGACAGGCGGGGAGACCCAGTACTTC